Below, one TCR beta chain is given with its context. Its antigen remains unidentified. The data were obtained in a study of T cell responses to AZD1222 COVID-19 vaccine. This CDR3 is built from 15 residues. Germline CDR1 and CDR2: MDHEN and SYDVKM. V lost 3 bases to trimming and J lost 5 bases, with 14 bases between them. Study-level points and caveats: It should be noted that donors were predominantly white British and more often female, and clonal diversity was possibly underestimated. Increases in Spike-specific TCR breadth and depth were seen after two AZD1222 doses.

The data were produced by immunoSEQ multiplex PCR, yet TCRdb's version contains in-frame clones alone and is incomplete. The sample has about 120,000 clones; about 80% are singletons. Sequencing used peripheral blood, obtained on day 0 of AZD1222 vaccination. The clonotype was recovered from an adult in good health. The chain carries TRBV28 and TRBJ1-5, with D possibly TRBD1 on 5 matching bases. The CDR3 coding sequence is TGTGCCAGCAGTTTTATCGGGGAGGGGTATCAGCCCCAGCATTTT. The encoded protein is CASSFIGEGYQPQHF.